These T cell receptor beta chains were read from a single sample in a study of beta chain features in type 1 diabetes. Sequencing used immunoSEQ multiplex PCR; TCRdb keeps in-frame clones, though not all of them. This sample has 450,000 to 600,000 clones, with around 30% found just once. Sequencing was performed on naive CD4+ T cells from blood. These receptors were collected from a man between 18 and 29 years old in good health. Each CDR3 is given with its conserved first and last residue. A D gene is named only where the DNA matches it firmly. Where a row states a size, it is once, few, many or the class of an expanded clone; other rows omit it.

TRBJ2-1 | . | few | TRBV30 | CAWSSTYNEQFF | TGTGCCTGGAGTTCCACTTACAATGAGCAGTTCTTC
TRBJ2-5 | . | . | TRBV7-2 | CASSWTVYQETQYF | TGTGCCAGCAGCTGGACAGTGTACCAAGAGACCCAGTACTTC
TRBJ2-1 | TRBD2 | . | TRBV19 | CASTLAGVHNEQFF | TGTGCCAGTACCCTAGCGGGAGTCCACAATGAGCAGTTCTTC
TRBJ2-7 | . | . | TRBV30 | CAWRRTGYEQYF | TGTGCCTGGAGGCGGACCGGCTACGAGCAGTACTTC
TRBJ2-7 | . | . | TRBV5-1 | CASSLGLANEQYF | TGCGCCAGCAGCTTGGGTCTAGCGAACGAGCAGTACTTC
TRBJ2-7 | . | . | TRBV7-9 | CASSTFGDEQYF | TGTGCCAGCAGCACCTTTGGGGACGAGCAGTACTTC
TRBJ1-1 | . | few | TRBV7-9 | CASSFTGNTEAFF | TGTGCCAGCAGCTTCACAGGCAACACTGAAGCTTTCTTT
TRBJ2-7 | TRBD2 | . | TRBV28 | CASRGGHEQYF | TGTGCCAGCAGGGGAGGGCACGAGCAGTACTTC
TRBJ1-2 | . | few | TRBV6-5 | CATSRGGYGYTF | TGTGCCACTTCCAGGGGCGGGTATGGCTACACCTTC
TRBJ1-5 | . | . | TRBV29-1 | CSAASSTDGNQPQHF | TGCAGCGCGGCTTCCAGTACCGATGGCAATCAGCCCCAGCATTTT
TRBJ2-7 | . | few | TRBV29-1 | CSVGTGNEQYF | TGCAGCGTTGGAACGGGGAACGAGCAGTACTTC
TRBJ2-7 | . | . | TRBV30 | CAWSGGRTLSYEQYF | TGTGCCTGGAGCGGAGGACGGACCCTCTCCTACGAGCAGTACTTC
TRBJ2-3 | TRBD2 | few | TRBV5-1 | CASSVEPSGREDTQYF | TGCGCCAGCAGCGTGGAACCTAGCGGGAGGGAAGATACGCAGTATTTT
TRBJ2-2 | . | . | TRBV29-1 | CSVGRVDTGELFF | TGCAGCGTTGGGAGGGTCGACACCGGGGAGCTGTTTTTT
TRBJ2-5 | . | . | TRBV29-1 | CSVVSGLGETQYF | TGCAGCGTTGTCTCGGGGTTGGGCGAGACCCAGTACTTC
TRBJ1-5 | . | . | TRBV4-3 | CASSQELRGPQHF | TGCGCCAGCAGCCAAGAGCTTAGGGGGCCCCAGCATTTT
TRBJ2-1 | . | few | TRBV4-3 | CASSQEWGYNEQFF | TGCGCCAGCAGCCAAGAATGGGGTTACAATGAGCAGTTCTTC
TRBJ1-4 | TRBD1 | . | TRBV4-1 | CASSQLGTGSEKLFF | TGCGCCAGCAGCCAACTAGGGACAGGGAGTGAAAAACTGTTTTTT
TRBJ1-4 | . | few | TRBV5-4 | CASSQRANEKLFF | TGTGCCAGCAGCCAGCGGGCTAATGAAAAACTGTTTTTT
TRBJ2-2 | . | . | TRBV7-3 | CASSLSPGGELFF | TGTGCCAGCAGCTTAAGTCCAGGCGGGGAGCTGTTTTTT
TRBJ1-4 | . | few | TRBV15 | CATSRGRINEKLFF | TGTGCCACCAGCCGGGGACGGATTAATGAAAAACTGTTTTTT
TRBJ2-7 | TRBD1 | few | TRBV29-1 | CSVLTTRGTGSHEQYF | TGCAGCGTTCTAACAACCCGGGGGACAGGGAGCCACGAGCAGTACTTC
TRBJ2-1 | TRBD2 | . | TRBV5-1 | CASSPNGLAGGSDEQFF | TGCGCCAGCAGCCCAAATGGACTAGCGGGAGGGAGCGATGAGCAGTTCTTC
TRBJ2-7 | TRBD1 | once | TRBV29-1 | CSVRRGQGTYEQYF | TGCAGCGTCCGAAGGGGACAGGGAACCTACGAGCAGTACTTC
TRBJ2-1 | . | . | TRBV5-1 | CASSLNYNEQFF | TGCGCCAGCAGCTTGAACTACAATGAGCAGTTCTTC
TRBJ2-5 | . | . | TRBV2 | CASRATWVETQYF | TGTGCCAGCAGGGCCACTTGGGTGGAGACCCAGTACTTC